This record looks at one T cell receptor (beta chain) sequence and its context. Its antigen remains undetermined. No much larger clonotype is one base removed from it; base qualities were not supplied. This entry comes from a study of human thymus T cells (dated by TCRdb to the early 2020s). Regarding the research as a whole: The study described the TCR alpha and beta repertoires in under 10 infant thymus samples and a handful of matching peripheral blood samples. Donor ages ranging from about 6 to 250 days were recorded, and a handful of male and a couple of female infants were included in the cohort. General conclusions and limits of the study: The related research reported highly overlapping thymic TCR repertoires among unrelated individuals. On average, thymus samples gave 750,000 to 1,000,000 unique TCRB clonotypes, whereas blood samples gave about 84,000. V and J gene segment usage appeared biased in both thymic and peripheral blood repertoires.

Using the immunoSEQ multiplex PCR assay, the TCRB and TCRAD loci were amplified from a standardized quantity of quality-controlled genomic DNA. The amplicons spanned the V(D)J region and were long enough to cover the CDR3 and allow V and J genes to be identified. The commercial immunoSEQ service was used to sequence amplicons on an Illumina platform. Per the original workflow: Corrections for primer bias and sequencing errors followed previously described methods, while TCRAD and TCRB definitions were based on the IMGT database. Repertoires were analysed with immunoSEQ Analyzer 3.0 and VDJTools, covering basic statistics, V/J segment usage, diversity estimates, rarefaction and pairwise overlap. Diversity was estimated using the Chao1, ChaoE, Efron-Thisted, Shannon and inverse Simpson indices, and was also estimated on datasets down-sampled to the size of the smallest sample. Repertoire overlap was assessed by strict matching of CDR3 nucleotide sequence, V gene and J gene, and clustering was done by Jaccard-based multidimensional scaling. TCRdb obtained this table from immuneACCESS and retained in-frame rearrangements with V and J assigned. These tables miss some clones; where compared with another copy, unresolved V genes account for less than half of the shortfall, and the remainder is unexplained. That table furnishes V, J and clone size, whereas the DNA furnished D and trimming. The sample contains about 130,000 clones, around 94% of them found a single time. The ten biggest clones cover roughly 0.024% of the sample.

The thymus tissue came from surgical resects taken out during corrective cardiac surgery. In Finland, the donors were immunologically healthy infants who were having open corrective cardiac surgery for congenital heart defects. Thymocytes were released mechanically from tissue and stored at -70 °C as pellets of roughly 9-31 million cells. Genomic DNA was extracted from frozen cell pellets with a QIAsymphony instrument. Between the V and J ends, shortened by 0 bases and 0 bases respectively, the junction contains 22 bases. The germline V gene supplies CDR1 SGHRS and CDR2 YFSETQ. The CDR3 goes from the cysteine to the phenylalanine over 20 residues. The read is trimmed to its CDR3 DNA, 60 bases read in frame from base 1.

The sequence links TRBV5-1 to TRBJ1-3, with TRBD1 tentatively as D gene (6 bases match). This TCR came from a boy younger than two with a congenital heart defect but otherwise immunologically healthy. Sequenced material: thymus tissue. The DNA sequence reads TGCGCCAGCAGCTTGGAGGCATTGGCGGGGGCGAAGAGCTCTGGAAACACCATATATTTT. Protein translation: CASSLEALAGAKSSGNTIYF.